These 29 T cell receptor beta chains came from one sample sequenced in a study of T cells in Graves' hyperthyroidism and ophthalmopathy (dated by TCRdb to between 2018 and 2021). Libraries were prepared through multiplex PCR. TCRdb lists the instrument as Illumina HiSeq 2000. The TCR beta CDR3 regions were amplified from RNA transcripts. For the first round of RT-PCR on the TCR CDR3, the HTBI primer set was used together with the Qiagen OneStep RT-PCR kit. TCRdb passed the public sequencing reads through fastp at Q25 and MiXCR, retaining productive beta sequences. Every entry covers one CDR3 protein and lists the most common genes and DNA from its rows. This sample has approximately 400,000 distinct CDR3 sequences in its table, and roughly 14% of those were observed once. The ten largest clones capture about a quarter of the sample. Sample: blood. The receptors here all came from a woman younger than 35 with Graves' hyperthyroidism that later progressed to Graves' ophthalmopathy.

This rearrangement joins TRBV15 to TRBJ2-2; TRBD2 matches 7 bases. The CDR3 consists of 17 residues. Trimming cost V 1 base and J 5 bases; bases outside gene matches: 10. Germline-derived CDR1 and CDR2 are LNHNV and YYDKDF (reference sequence). The CDR3 loop reads CATSRGSGDRITGELFF. CDR3 sequence (DNA): TGTGCCACCAGCAGAGGGAGCGGGGACCGAATTACCGGGGAGCTGTTTTTT.

CDR3: CASSFDLAGYNEQFF. In nucleotides, the CDR3 is TGCGCCAGCAGCTTTGACCTAGCGGGCTACAATGAGCAGTTCTTC. The rearrangement joins TRBV5-1 to TRBJ2-1; TRBD2 matches 8 bases. The CDR3 contains 15 residues. Germline V gene sequence: CDR1 SGHRS, CDR2 YFSETQ. Losses at the gene ends were 2 bases for V and 3 bases for J; bases not matched to a gene: 4.

DNA for the CDR3: TGTGCCAGCAGCTTAAGTGCAGCCGGCTACGAGCAGTACTTC. It translates to CASSLSAAGYEQYF. The chain is built from TRBV7-9 and TRBJ2-7; D is uncertain. Trimming left V 2 bases short and J 3 bases short, with 11 bases between. The CDR3 length is 14 residues. The V gene's germline CDR1 is SEHNR and CDR2 FQNEAQ (reference sequence).

This clonotype came up many times. The V call is TRBV3-1, the J call TRBJ2-4, with TRBD1 as a possible D gene (6 bases). V gave up 1 base and J gave up 8 bases, with 15 bases separating them. The CDR3 sequence is 15 residues long. Germline CDR1 reads LGHDT; CDR2 reads YNNKEL (reference sequence). The CDR3 protein is CASSQAAGKGDIQYF. As DNA, the CDR3 is TGTGCCAGCAGCCAAGCGGCCGGAAAGGGGGACATTCAGTACTTC. Combining the CDR3 with reference TRBV3-1 and TRBJ2-4 gives the whole variable domain DTAVSQTPKYLVTQMGNDKSIKCEQNLGHDTMYWYKQDSKKFLKIMFSYNNKELIINETVPNRFSPKSPDKAHLNLHINSLELGDSAVYFCASSQAAGKGDIQYFGAGTRLSVL.

The sample holds a few counts of this clonotype. The chain uses TRBV5-5 and TRBJ2-2, with D perhaps assigned TRBD1 or TRBD2 (6 bases each). Germline V gene lookup returns CDR1 SGHKS and CDR2 YYEKEE (reference sequence). V was clipped by 4 bases and J by 7 bases, with 23 bases between them. The CDR3 length is 17 residues. DNA of the CDR3: TGTGCCAGCAGCACAACGGTCAACCGGGGGCTTAACGGGGAGCTGTTTTTT. This codes for CASSTTVNRGLNGELFF. The full variable domain, with the rest looked up from reference TRBV5-5 and TRBJ2-2, is DAGVTQSPTHLIKTRGQQVTLRCSPISGHKSVSWYQQVLGQGPQFIFQYYEKEERGRGNFPDRFSARQFPNYSSELNVNALLLGDSALYLCASSTTVNRGLNGELFFGEGSRLTVL.

V and J are TRBV7-3 and TRBJ2-7; 7 bases map to TRBD2. The J segment lost 1 base and the V segment lost 4 bases, leaving 7 bases of the junction unmatched. From germline, CDR1 is SGHTA and CDR2 FQGTGA. This CDR3 is 15 amino acids long. The CDR3, as DNA: TGTGCCAGCAGCTATGGGGGGGGTTCGTCCTACGAGCAGTACTTC. It yields the protein CASSYGGGSSYEQYF.

A few counts support this clonotype. This chain joins TRBV7-9 and TRBJ1-1; no clear D gene. The V gene's germline CDR1 is SEHNR and CDR2 FQNEAQ (reference sequence). The CDR3 runs to 13 residues. Deletions cut 3 bases from V and 3 bases from J, with 8 bases between. In DNA form, the CDR3 reads TGTGCCAGCAGCTTGCATGGAGACACTGAAGCTTTCTTT. Translating gives CASSLHGDTEAFF.

The rearrangement links TRBV29-1 to TRBJ2-1; 7 bases agree with TRBD2. CDR1 is SQVTM, CDR2 ANQGSEA, per germline. Trimming cost V 7 bases and J 0 bases; bases outside gene matches: 9. CDR3 length: 15 amino acids. The CDR3 region has the DNA TGCAGCGGTTCCCTAGCGGAGTACTCCTACAATGAGCAGTTCTTC. This gives the protein CSGSLAEYSYNEQFF.

This chain uses TRBV5-6 with TRBJ2-7; D unclear. Germline-derived CDR1 and CDR2 are SGHDT and YYEEEE. The CDR3 consists of 12 residues. Trimming removed 3 bases at V and 3 bases at J, with 7 bases between. The CDR3 DNA reads TGTGCCAGCAGCTCAAACGACTACGAGCAGTACTTC. This gives the protein CASSSNDYEQYF.

This clonotype was seen many times. V usage is TRBV18 and J usage is TRBJ2-5, with 14 bases lining up with TRBD2. The CDR3 runs 15 residues. Germline V gene lookup returns CDR1 KGHSH and CDR2 LQKENI. With V trimmed by 6 bases and J by 3 bases, 3 bases remained unmatched. The CDR3 sequence: CASSPGLAGEETQYF. In DNA, the CDR3 is TGTGCCAGCTCTCCGGGACTAGCGGGAGAAGAGACCCAGTACTTC.

The sample holds many counts of this clonotype. The rearrangement joins TRBV28 to TRBJ2-1; unclear D gene. The CDR3 is 15 residues long. The V gene's germline CDR1 is MDHEN and CDR2 SYDVKM. Trimming left V 0 bases short and J 0 bases short, with 6 bases between. In DNA, the CDR3 is TGTGCCAGCAGTTTATGGACTCGCTCCTACAATGAGCAGTTCTTC. Its translation is CASSLWTRSYNEQFF.

This clonotype was recorded at least ten times. The chain couples TRBV28 to TRBJ2-5; 7 bases are shared with TRBD1. V lost 5 bases, J lost 1 base, and 4 bases stayed unmatched. CDR3 length: 14 residues. CDR1 and CDR2 from the germline V gene are MDHEN and SYDVKM. CDR3 in amino acids: CASSPRDSQETQYF. The CDR3 DNA sequence: TGTGCCAGCAGTCCCCGGGACAGCCAAGAGACCCAGTACTTC.

This clonotype has more than one count but fewer than ten. The chain joins TRBV6-1 to TRBJ1-6; no firm D call. Trimming removed 6 bases at V and 4 bases at J, with 7 bases between. From germline, CDR1 is MNHNS and CDR2 SASEGT. The CDR3 is 13 residues long. The DNA for the CDR3 is TGTGCCAGCAGCGAGGTTTATAATTCACCCCTCCACTTT. Protein sequence: CASSEVYNSPLHF.

This clonotype was counted a few times. The genes are TRBV6-1 and TRBJ2-3; 8 bases are a match to TRBD2. V lost 5 bases to trimming and J lost 3 bases; unmatched junction nucleotides: 13. This CDR3 has 17 residues. Germline lookup yields CDR1 MNHNS and CDR2 SASEGT. DNA for the CDR3: TGTGCCAGCAGTTATGAACTCCCGGGAGGGCCAACAGATACGCAGTATTTT. It specifies CASSYELPGGPTDTQYF.

This clonotype was counted ten times or more. The V gene is TRBV6-1, the J gene TRBJ1-4; 10 bases line up with TRBD1. J gave up 5 bases and V 6 bases, and 9 bases lay outside the gene matches. This CDR3 region has 16 residues. CDR1 and CDR2 from the germline V gene are MNHNS and SASEGT. The CDR3: CASRTTGGPPNEKLFF. The CDR3 DNA reads TGTGCCAGCAGAACGACAGGGGGCCCCCCAAATGAAAAACTGTTTTTT.

This clonotype was detected ten times or more. This chain connects TRBV20-1 to TRBJ2-1; 8 bases line up with TRBD2. This CDR3 is built from 14 residues. Germline CDR1 and CDR2: DFQATT and SNEGSKA (reference sequence). Trimming cost V 0 bases and J 12 bases; bases outside gene matches: 10. CDR3 in DNA: TGCAGTGCTAGAGATGGGCAGGGACTAGAGGGGCAGTTCTTC. Translating it yields CSARDGQGLEGQFF.

There are many counts of this clonotype. The chain joins TRBV27 to TRBJ2-1; TRBD2 is a possible D gene (6 bases). With 6 bases removed from V and 4 bases from J, the gap between germline ends came to 16 bases. CDR1 MNHEY and CDR2 SMNVEV come from the germline V gene (reference sequence). CDR3 length: 15 amino acids. The CDR3 sequence: CASRGEAGPYNEQFF. CDR3 nucleotides: TGTGCCAGCAGGGGGGAAGCGGGCCCGTACAATGAGCAGTTCTTC.

The chain recombines TRBV12-5 with TRBJ2-1; perhaps TRBD1 as D (6 bases). This CDR3 is 15 amino acids long. V was pared by 7 bases and J by 3 bases, with 16 bases between. Germline lookup yields CDR1 LGHNT and CDR2 FRNRAP. The CDR3 region is CASALDSAYYNEQFF. The DNA for the CDR3 is TGTGCTAGTGCCTTGGACAGTGCCTACTACAATGAGCAGTTCTTC.

This clonotype was counted ten times or more. The J gene is TRBJ1-1, the V gene TRBV27, with TRBD1 matching 7 bases. From germline, CDR1 is MNHEY and CDR2 SMNVEV (reference sequence). The CDR3 has 14 amino acids. V shed 2 bases, J shed 4 bases, and the junction held 4 bases outside the gene matches. The CDR3 DNA follows: TGTGCCAGCAGTTTAAGGCAGGGGGTCACTGAAGCTTTCTTT. Residues: CASSLRQGVTEAFF.

This clonotype came up a few times. The chain employs TRBV14 and TRBJ2-7; D perhaps matches TRBD1 (5 bases). The CDR3 is 14 residues long. V was shortened by 4 bases and J by 0 bases, with 10 bases between the two germline ends. Germline assignment: CDR1 SGHDN and CDR2 FVKESK. The CDR3 region is CASSRQGNSYEQYF. The CDR3 bases are TGTGCCAGCAGCCGGCAGGGAAACTCCTACGAGCAGTACTTC.

This clonotype was counted at least ten times. The chain employs TRBV18 and TRBJ1-1; no definite D call. The CDR3 runs to 15 residues. Trimming took off 6 bases at V and 1 base at J, with 15 bases between the two ends. Germline V gene data show CDR1 as KGHSH and CDR2 as LQKENI. The CDR3 sequence: CASSQARLRNTEAFF. CDR3 sequence (DNA): TGTGCCAGCTCGCAGGCCAGGTTGAGGAACACTGAAGCTTTCTTT.

With respect to this clonotype: Just one base apart from a much larger clone, this may be a read error. In nucleotides, the CDR3 is TGTGCCAGCAGCAAACGACAGGGGGCGCGAGGCTACGCCTTC. This translates into CASSKRQGARGYAF. This chain connects TRBV7-2 to TRBJ1-2, with 10 bases that match TRBD1. The CDR3 totals 14 residues. Per the germline V gene, CDR1 is SGHTA and CDR2 is FQGNSA.

The table lists this clonotype with many counts. CDR3 sequence: CATEGSGRSNSPLHF. Written as DNA, the CDR3 is TGTGCCACAGAGGGCTCGGGACGGAGTAATTCACCCCTCCACTTT. The J gene is TRBJ1-6, the V gene TRBV28, with a weak D call TRBD1 (5 bases). The CDR3 is made up of 15 amino acids. Germline V gene lookup returns CDR1 MDHEN and CDR2 SYDVKM. V was cut by 10 bases and J by 6 bases, with 19 bases left in between.

Many counts were recorded for this clonotype. The chain recombines TRBV7-3 with TRBJ2-2; 7 bases map to TRBD1. The junction had 2 bases not matched to a gene; V was cut back by 5 bases and J by 5 bases. Germline V gene lookup returns CDR1 SGHTA and CDR2 FQGTGA. The CDR3 contains 13 residues. The CDR3 DNA sequence: TGTGCCAGCAGCAAGACAGGGACCGGGGAGCTGTTTTTT. Translation: CASSKTGTGELFF.

This clonotype was detected many times. This sequence joins TRBV20-1 and TRBJ2-7; 9 bases are shared with TRBD1. Germline V CDR1 and CDR2: DFQATT, SNEGSKA (reference sequence). The CDR3 has 14 amino acids. V lost 4 bases and J lost 5; bases outside the gene matches: 9. CDR3 sequence reads: CSANPPTGGDEQYF. In nucleotides, the CDR3 is TGCAGTGCTAACCCCCCTACAGGGGGCGACGAGCAGTACTTC.

This clonotype has a count of ten or more. The chain recombines TRBV15 with TRBJ2-5, with D maybe TRBD2 (6 bases). Germline CDR1 reads LNHNV; CDR2 reads YYDKDF (reference sequence). The length of the CDR3 is 14 residues. The germline V and J ends were trimmed by 3 bases and 4 bases, with 12 bases remaining between them. The CDR3 DNA follows: TGTGCCACCAGCAGGGTCGGGACTGTAGAGACCCAGTACTTC. Translation gives CATSRVGTVETQYF.

The DNA for the CDR3 is TGTGCCAGCAGCCAAGTTCGAACCAAAAACATTCAGTACTTC. Its translation: CASSQVRTKNIQYF. V usage is TRBV14 and J usage is TRBJ2-4; D ambiguous. Trimming stripped 1 base from V and 2 bases from J, with 6 bases between. Germline-derived CDR1 and CDR2 are SGHDN and FVKESK. The length of the CDR3 is 14 residues.

CDR3 in DNA: TGTGCCAGCAGCTTAGAACAGCATAGCAATCAGCCCCAGCATTTT. Translation gives CASSLEQHSNQPQHF. The chain couples TRBV7-2 to TRBJ1-5; D is unclear. Deletions cut 1 base from V and 0 bases from J, with 7 bases between. Germline CDR1 is SGHTA and CDR2 is FQGNSA. This CDR3 has 15 residues.

The V gene is TRBV6-2 or TRBV6-3, the J gene TRBJ2-6; tentative D call: TRBD2 (5 bases). Per the germline V gene, CDR1 is MNHEY and CDR2 is SVGEGT. This CDR3 has 15 amino acids. The V gene lost 0 bases and the J gene lost 15 bases, with 18 bases spanning the gap. CDR3 in amino acids: CASSYSSPGSEGLTF. For the CDR3, the DNA is TGTGCCAGCAGTTACTCGAGTCCTGGTTCTGAGGGCCTGACTTTC.